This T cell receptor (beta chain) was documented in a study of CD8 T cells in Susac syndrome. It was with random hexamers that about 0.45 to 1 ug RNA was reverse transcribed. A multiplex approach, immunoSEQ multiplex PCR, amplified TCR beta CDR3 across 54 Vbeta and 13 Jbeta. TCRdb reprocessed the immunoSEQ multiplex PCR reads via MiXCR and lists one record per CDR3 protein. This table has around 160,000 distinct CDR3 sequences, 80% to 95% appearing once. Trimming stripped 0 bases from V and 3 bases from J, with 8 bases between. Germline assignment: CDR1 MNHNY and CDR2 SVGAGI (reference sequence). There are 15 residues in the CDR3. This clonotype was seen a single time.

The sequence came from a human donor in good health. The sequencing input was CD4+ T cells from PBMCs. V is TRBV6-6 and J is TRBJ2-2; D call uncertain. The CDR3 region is CASSYSGLYTGELFF. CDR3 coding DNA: TGTGCCAGCAGTTACTCGGGCTTATACACCGGGGAGCTGTTTTTT.